In its sample, the clone carrying this T cell receptor beta chain was seen a few times. What it binds is not known. This entry is derived from a study of T-cell reconstitution after alpha-beta-depleted transplantation in children. General observations from the study: After transplant, high TCRbeta diversity at day 60 in some patients arose from surviving recipient T cells and thymic progenitors. Reports say that about two months after transplant, the alpha-beta T cells came out of several hundred graft clones that had expanded.

The CDR3 loop spans 14 amino acids. Germline loops: CDR1 DFQATT, CDR2 SNEGSKA (reference sequence). Trimming left V 6 bases short and J 1 base short, with 13 bases between. Construction of the TCRbeta library involved unique molecular identifiers. TCRdb independently ran MiXCR on the PCR reads; one entry per CDR3 protein. The sample contains a few hundred thousand distinct CDR3 sequences, 10% to 15% of which appear only once. The gene calls are TRBV20-1 and TRBJ2-1, with a possible D match to TRBD2 (6 bases). The material sequenced was PBMCs, mostly from graft donor cells, taken 360 days after TCRalphabeta/CD19-depleted stem cell transplant. This clonotype was sampled from a male patient between 10 and 17 years old who had a stem cell transplant for acute myeloid leukemia, so the T cells may come from the graft donor. The CDR3, as DNA: TGCAGTGCCCCCAGACTAGTATCCTACAATGAGCAGTTCTTC. Encoded protein: CSAPRLVSYNEQFF.